This T cell receptor (beta chain) was observed in a study of T-cell reconstitution after alpha-beta-depleted transplantation in children. CDR1 LGHNA and CDR2 YNFKEQ come from the germline V gene. This CDR3 spans 14 amino acids. Trimming stripped 4 bases from V and 9 bases from J, with 16 bases between. The authors prepared the TCRbeta library with unique molecular identifiers. Via MiXCR, TCRdb re-called the PCR reads, giving one row per CDR3 protein. This sample has about 400,000 distinct CDR3 sequences; around 21% occur once, and the top ten carry around 3.9%. The sequenced sample was PBMCs from the stem cell graft donor, obtained from the stem cell graft. V gene TRBV4-2 combines with J gene TRBJ2-1; D call uncertain. This sequence originates from a human donor who donated a stem cell graft to a child with acute myeloid leukemia. The CDR3 is CASSLKTSSGEQFF. The CDR3 nucleotides are TGTGCCAGCAGCCTGAAGACCTCGTCCGGTGAGCAGTTCTTC.